Below are 28 T cell receptor beta chains sequenced from a single sample in a study of neoadjuvant anti-PD-1 for oral cavity cancer. The time point was: after neoadjuvant nivolumab, at surgical resection. The repertoire was sequenced with immunoSEQ multiplex PCR; TCRdb's copy has only in-frame clones and lacks some. The sample yields approximately 43,000 clones, 77% seen once. Here the sequenced sample was PBMCs, taken after nivolumab (anti-PD-1) treatment. Source of these receptors: a person between 40 and 85 years old with oral cavity squamous cell carcinoma.

This chain joins TRBV5-4 and TRBJ2-1; no clear D gene. The CDR3 has 12 residues. The germline V gene encodes CDR1 SGHNT and CDR2 YYREEE (reference sequence). Between the trimmed V and J ends, which lost 2 bases and 9 bases, there was a span of 9 bases. CDR3 in amino acids: CASSFNSFEQFF. The CDR3 nucleotides are TGTGCCAGCAGCTTTAACAGTTTTGAGCAGTTCTTC.

This chain joins TRBV2 and TRBJ1-6, with D unresolved. CDR1 is SNHLY, CDR2 FYNNEI, per germline. The CDR3 has 15 amino acids. V lost 6 bases to trimming and J lost 5 bases, with 14 bases between them. The CDR3 protein is CASRASGRDNSPLHF. As DNA, the CDR3 is TGTGCCAGCAGGGCCTCAGGTAGAGATAATTCACCCCTCCACTTT.

This chain links TRBV7-9 with TRBJ2-5, with 9 bases matching TRBD2. Germline trimming cut 5 bases from V and 1 base from J; bases unmatched to any gene: 2. CDR1 SEHNR and CDR2 FQNEAQ come from the germline V gene (reference sequence). This CDR3 region has 14 residues. Here the CDR3 reads CASSLSGSQETQYF. CDR3 DNA sequence: TGTGCCAGCAGCCTTAGCGGGAGCCAAGAGACCCAGTACTTC.

This rearrangement joins TRBV6-1 to TRBJ1-6; the D gene is possibly TRBD1 (5 bases). Looked up from germline, CDR1 is MNHNS and CDR2 is SASEGT. The V gene lost 2 bases and the J gene lost 0 bases, with 17 bases spanning the gap. The CDR3 sequence is 19 residues long. Here the CDR3 reads CASSESRGFRSSYNSPLHF. The CDR3 DNA reads as TGTGCCAGCAGTGAATCGAGGGGCTTCCGCAGCTCCTATAATTCACCCCTCCACTTT.

This chain joins TRBV5-4 and TRBJ1-1, with D possibly TRBD1 on 5 matching bases. Germline V gives CDR1 SGHNT, CDR2 YYREEE (reference sequence). This CDR3 spans 14 amino acids. The ends were cut back, 7 bases at V and 4 bases at J, with 17 bases in the middle. The CDR3 here is CASSGPTGRTEAFF. The DNA of the CDR3 is TGTGCCAGCTCAGGACCCACGGGACGCACTGAAGCTTTCTTT. Looking up the rest from reference TRBV5-4 and TRBJ1-1 gives the full variable domain: ETGVTQSPTHLIKTRGQQVTLRCSSQSGHNTVSWYQQALGQGPQFIFQYYREEENGRGNFPPRFSGLQFPNYSSELNVNALELDDSALYLCASSGPTGRTEAFFGQGTRLTVV.

As concerns this clone: This sample includes further DNA sequences coding for the same CDR3. The chain joins TRBV7-2 to TRBJ1-5; D remains ambiguous. The V end lost 6 bases, the J end lost 0 bases, and 9 bases lay between the germline ends. CDR1 is SGHTA and CDR2 is FQGNSA in the germline V gene. The length of the CDR3 is 14 residues. The CDR3 bases are TGTGCCAGCAGTCCCGGCGGTAGCAATCAGCCCCAGCATTTT. As protein: CASSPGGSNQPQHF. Full variable domain (outside the CDR3, taken from reference TRBV7-2 and TRBJ1-5): GAGVSQSPSNKVTEKGKDVELRCDPISGHTALYWYRQSLGQGLEFLIYFQGNSAPDKSGLPSDRFSAERTGGSVSTLTIQRTQQEDSAVYLCASSPGGSNQPQHFGDGTRLSIL.

The chain joins TRBV7-9 to TRBJ2-7; weak D call: TRBD2 (6 bases). There are 13 residues in the CDR3. Germline assignment: CDR1 SEHNR and CDR2 FQNEAQ (reference sequence). Trimming took off 5 bases at V and 7 bases at J, with 15 bases between the two ends. CDR3 sequence reads: CASSPSGPGEQYF. CDR3 nucleotides: TGTGCCAGCAGCCCAAGCGGGCCGGGGGAGCAGTACTTC.

The genes are TRBV7-3 and TRBJ2-2; possibly TRBD2 for D (5 bases). CDR1 SGHTA and CDR2 FQGTGA come from the germline V gene. V lost 2 bases and J 8 bases, leaving 9 bases between the germline ends. The CDR3 runs to 13 residues. CDR3 in amino acids: CASSLGGQGELFF. CDR3 in DNA: TGTGCCAGCAGCTTAGGCGGGCAGGGGGAGCTGTTTTTT.

The chain joins TRBV18 to TRBJ1-6; 7 bases align to TRBD1. The germline gives CDR1 KGHSH, CDR2 LQKENI. This CDR3 is 16 amino acids long. The J segment lost 7 bases and the V segment lost 2 bases, leaving 8 bases of the junction unmatched. DNA of the CDR3: TGTGCCAGCTCACCAGAACCGACAGGGATAAATTCACCCCTCCACTTT. This encodes CASSPEPTGINSPLHF.

Only a few counts were recorded for this clone. The V and J genes are TRBV2 and TRBJ2-7; the match to TRBD1 covers 9 bases. V gave up 3 bases and J gave up 4 bases; unmatched junction bases: 4. This CDR3 contains 14 residues. Germline loops: CDR1 SNHLY, CDR2 FYNNEI. The CDR3 DNA follows: TGTGCCAGCAGTGAGCAAGGACAGGGGTACGAGCAGTACTTC. Residues: CASSEQGQGYEQYF.

The rearrangement joins TRBV11-3 to TRBJ2-5; 7 bases agree with TRBD2. Trimming took 5 bases from V and 5 from J; bases not matched to a gene: 5. The length of the CDR3 is 13 residues. Germline CDR1 reads SGHNT; CDR2 reads YENEEA. The CDR3 reads CASSHEAGETQYF. CDR3 coding DNA: TGTGCCAGCAGCCACGAAGCGGGGGAGACCCAGTACTTC.

CDR3 sequence (DNA): TGTGCCAGTAGTCCTATGGCCGGAGGGGATGAAAAACTGTTTTTT. Its protein product is CASSPMAGGDEKLFF. V and J are TRBV19 and TRBJ1-4; D may be TRBD1 (5 bases). Between the trimmed V and J ends, which lost 5 bases and 6 bases, there was a span of 16 bases. Per germline, CDR1 LNHDA and CDR2 SQIVND (reference sequence). The CDR3 totals 15 residues. Full variable domain (outside the CDR3, taken from reference TRBV19 and TRBJ1-4): DGGITQSPKYLFRKEGQNVTLSCEQNLNHDAMYWYRQDPGQGLRLIYYSQIVNDFQKGDIAEGYSVSREKKESFPLTVTSAQKNPTAFYLCASSPMAGGDEKLFFGSGTQLSVL.

This chain uses TRBV10-1 with TRBJ2-2; TRBD1 is a possible D gene (6 bases). Germline CDR1 and CDR2: WNHNN and SYGVQD (reference sequence). The CDR3 loop spans 15 amino acids. The V end lost 1 base, the J end lost 0 bases, and 6 bases lay between the germline ends. CDR3 nucleotides: TGCGCCAGCAGTGAGTGGACAGCGAACACCGGGGAGCTGTTTTTT. This sequence encodes CASSEWTANTGELFF.

This chain uses TRBV6-1 with TRBJ2-1, with no clear D. V lost 1 base, J lost 7 bases, and 8 bases lay in between. This CDR3 region has 13 residues. In germline, CDR1 is MNHNS, CDR2 SASEGT. The CDR3 DNA is TGTGCCAGCAGTGAAGGAACTGTTAATGAGCAGTTCTTC. It specifies CASSEGTVNEQFF.

The chain is built from TRBV14 and TRBJ1-1; weak D call: TRBD1 (5 bases). CDR3 length: 13 amino acids. Between the trimmed V and J ends, which lost 0 bases and 11 bases, there was a span of 13 bases. Germline loops: CDR1 SGHDN, CDR2 FVKESK. CDR3 coding DNA: TGTGCCAGCAGCCAAGAACTGCTGGGGCTGGCTTTCTTT. Its translation: CASSQELLGLAFF. The variable domain in full, completed from reference TRBV14 and TRBJ1-1, reads EAGVTQFPSHSVIEKGQTVTLRCDPISGHDNLYWYRRVMGKEIKFLLHFVKESKQDESGMPNNRFLAERTGGTYSTLKVQPAELEDSGVYFCASSQELLGLAFFGQGTRLTVV.

The V gene is TRBV25-1, the J gene TRBJ2-7, with TRBD2 as a possible D gene (6 bases). The CDR3 loop spans 17 amino acids. The ends were cut back, 4 bases at V and 3 bases at J, with 22 bases in the middle. The germline CDR1 and CDR2 sequences are MGHDK and SYGVNS. CDR3 residues: CASSGGAGFRTFYEQYF. CDR3 nucleotide sequence: TGTGCCAGCAGTGGCGGGGCGGGGTTCCGTACCTTCTACGAGCAGTACTTC.

The chain employs TRBV2 and TRBJ2-4; 11 bases agree with TRBD1. J lost 2 bases, V lost 2 bases, and 14 bases had no gene match. Germline CDR1 reads SNHLY; CDR2 reads FYNNEI. CDR3 length equals 20 residues. The CDR3 DNA sequence: TGTGCCAGCAGTGAATCTAGGACAGGGGGCGCCCCCCGAACCAAAAACATTCAGTACTTC. Its translation: CASSESRTGGAPRTKNIQYF. The full variable domain, in which reference TRBV2 and TRBJ2-4 provide the parts outside the CDR3, is EPEVTQTPSHQVTQMGQEVILRCVPISNHLYFYWYRQILGQKVEFLVSFYNNEISEKSEIFDDQFSVERPDGSNFTLKIRSTKLEDSAMYFCASSESRTGGAPRTKNIQYFGAGTRLSVL.

The chain combines TRBV18 with TRBJ2-1, with 8 bases matching TRBD2. CDR1 KGHSH and CDR2 LQKENI come from the germline V gene. After removal of 6 bases from V and 7 bases from J, the junction contained 17 bases not matched to a gene. The CDR3 spans 17 residues. Here the CDR3 DNA reads TGTGCCAGCTCCACCGACCGGGGACTAGTGTTGAGTAATGAGCAGTTCTTC. This encodes CASSTDRGLVLSNEQFF.

The chain has TRBV19 and TRBJ2-7; TRBD1 might be the D (6 bases). With 4 bases removed from V and 6 bases from J, the gap between germline ends came to 10 bases. Germline V CDR1 and CDR2: LNHDA, SQIVND (reference sequence). The CDR3 totals 12 residues. CDR3 DNA: TGTGCCAGTAGTAGGCAGGGGTTCGAGCAGTACTTC. Amino acid sequence: CASSRQGFEQYF. Based on the CDR3 plus reference TRBV19 and TRBJ2-7, the full variable domain is DGGITQSPKYLFRKEGQNVTLSCEQNLNHDAMYWYRQDPGQGLRLIYYSQIVNDFQKGDIAEGYSVSREKKESFPLTVTSAQKNPTAFYLCASSRQGFEQYFGPGTRLTVT.

This clone was seen a few times. The chain couples TRBV10-3 to TRBJ2-5; D call uncertain. This CDR3 comprises 13 residues. The V end lost 3 bases, the J end lost 2 bases, and 7 bases lay between the germline ends. Germline CDR1 and CDR2: ENHRY and SYGVKD. CDR3: CAISDFVQETQYF. The DNA for the CDR3 is TGTGCCATCAGTGATTTCGTACAAGAGACCCAGTACTTC.

The chain has TRBV18 and TRBJ2-2; no definite D call. This CDR3 is 14 amino acids long. The V and J ends lost 0 bases and 8 bases respectively, with 10 bases between them. The germline V gene has CDR1 KGHSH and CDR2 LQKENI. The chain's CDR3 is CASSPPLQRGELFF. The CDR3 region has the DNA TGTGCCAGCTCACCACCGTTGCAAAGGGGGGAGCTGTTTTTT.

The rearrangement links TRBV5-1 to TRBJ2-1; D is perhaps TRBD2 (5 bases). This CDR3 is 13 amino acids long. Germline-derived CDR1 and CDR2 are SGHRS and YFSETQ. Trimming shortened V by 4 bases and J by 8 bases, and 13 bases separated the two germline ends. DNA for the CDR3: TGCGCCAGCAGCCGGGATGGGTCCCATGAGCAGTTCTTC. Protein product: CASSRDGSHEQFF.

The V gene is TRBV19, the J gene TRBJ2-3, with D uncertain. The length of the CDR3 is 14 residues. The V and J ends lost 2 bases and 2 bases respectively, with 8 bases between them. Germline V gene sequence: CDR1 LNHDA, CDR2 SQIVND (reference sequence). In DNA, the CDR3 is TGTGCCAGTAGTATAATGACATCCACAGATACGCAGTATTTT. As protein: CASSIMTSTDTQYF.

The table lists this clone with a few counts. The chain combines TRBV7-9 with TRBJ2-7; no clear D gene. CDR3 size: 12 residues. CDR1 is SEHNR and CDR2 is FQNEAQ in the germline V gene (reference sequence). The V gene lost 7 bases and the J gene lost 5 bases, with 12 bases spanning the gap. The DNA of the CDR3 is TGTGCCAGCAAGTCGCAGATGAACGAGCAGTACTTC. Translating gives CASKSQMNEQYF.

J is TRBJ2-5 and V is TRBV5-4, with unresolved D. The length of the CDR3 is 15 residues. The ends were cut back, 0 bases at V and 3 bases at J, with 12 bases in the middle. Germline lookup yields CDR1 SGHNT and CDR2 YYREEE (reference sequence). CDR3 amino acids: CASSLGSVLEETQYF. CDR3 coding DNA: TGTGCCAGCAGCTTGGGTTCAGTCCTAGAAGAGACCCAGTACTTC. Full variable domain (remainder filled in from reference TRBV5-4 and TRBJ2-5): ETGVTQSPTHLIKTRGQQVTLRCSSQSGHNTVSWYQQALGQGPQFIFQYYREEENGRGNFPPRFSGLQFPNYSSELNVNALELDDSALYLCASSLGSVLEETQYFGPGTRLLVL.

The chain has TRBV7-9 and TRBJ1-1, with D unresolved. The V end lost 10 bases, the J end lost 0 bases, and 12 bases lay between the germline ends. The CDR3 extends over 13 amino acids. Germline CDR1 reads SEHNR; CDR2 reads FQNEAQ (reference sequence). DNA for the CDR3: TGTGCCACCTCCCTATCCATGAACACTGAAGCTTTCTTT. Amino acid sequence: CATSLSMNTEAFF.

The CDR3 spells CASSEARRVYNEQFF. The DNA for the CDR3 is TGTGCCAGCAGTGAAGCACGCAGGGTCTACAATGAGCAGTTCTTC. This chain uses TRBV6-1 with TRBJ2-1, with D possibly matching TRBD1 (5 bases). V was pared by 0 bases and J by 3 bases, with 9 bases between. The V gene's germline CDR1 is MNHNS and CDR2 SASEGT. This CDR3 contains 15 residues.

The chain combines TRBV5-4 with TRBJ1-1, with D possibly being TRBD1 (6 bases). From germline, CDR1 is SGHNT and CDR2 YYREEE (reference sequence). With 5 bases removed from V and 7 bases from J, the gap between germline ends came to 18 bases. This CDR3 has 14 amino acids. The DNA for the CDR3 is TGTGCCAGCAGATCCACAGGGAGTAGTAATGAAGCTTTCTTT. Its translation: CASRSTGSSNEAFF.